The 27 T cell receptor beta chains reported below all come from one sample, sequenced in a study of T cell changes during pregnancy in multiple sclerosis. The table came from immunoSEQ multiplex PCR; TCRdb's copy has only in-frame clones and leaves some out. This repertoire shows 50,000 to 60,000 clones, approximately 90% found once; its top ten account for roughly 0.7%. Here the sequenced sample was CD4+ T cells from peripheral blood mononuclear cells, taken in the first trimester of pregnancy. The receptors were sampled from a female donor with multiple sclerosis, enrolled in a pregnancy study.

V is TRBV4-3 and J is TRBJ1-1; D is possibly TRBD1 (5 bases). V shed 4 bases and J shed 4 bases, with 13 bases lying between them. This CDR3 contains 14 residues. Germline lookup yields CDR1 LGHNA and CDR2 YSLEER. The CDR3 here is CASSPVRGGTEAFF. The CDR3, as DNA: TGCGCCAGCAGCCCGGTACGGGGGGGCACTGAAGCTTTCTTT.

The genes are TRBV10-3 and TRBJ1-1; 7 bases agree with TRBD1. The CDR3 totals 13 residues. V trimming: 4 bases; J trimming: 1 base; junction bases outside the gene matches: 0. From germline, CDR1 is ENHRY and CDR2 SYGVKD. CDR3 sequence (DNA): TGTGCCATCAGTGGGGACAGGAACACTGAAGCTTTCTTT. Its translation: CAISGDRNTEAFF.

This clone came up once. V gene TRBV2 combines with J gene TRBJ2-1; TRBD1 aligns across 8 bases. CDR3 size: 16 residues. V lost 0 bases to trimming and J lost 7 bases; unmatched junction nucleotides: 8. Looked up from germline, CDR1 is SNHLY and CDR2 is FYNNEI. The CDR3 region is CASSEATGVSRNEQFF. CDR3 bases: TGTGCCAGCAGTGAAGCGACAGGGGTCTCCAGGAATGAGCAGTTCTTC.

The rearrangement uses TRBV7-2 and TRBJ1-2, with TRBD1 identical over 7 bases. This CDR3 region has 15 residues. Trimming removed 7 bases from V and 2 bases from J; junction bases left unmatched: 10. The germline CDR1 and CDR2 sequences are SGHTA and FQGNSA. The DNA of the CDR3 is TGTGCCAGCACCCCGGGACAGACCTTAAACTATGGCTACACCTTC. Translating it yields CASTPGQTLNYGYTF.

The chain recombines TRBV18 with TRBJ1-5; weak D call: TRBD1 (5 bases). Germline values: CDR1 KGHSH, CDR2 LQKENI. Between the trimmed V and J ends, which lost 3 bases and 5 bases, there was a span of 8 bases. There are 13 residues in the CDR3. CDR3 sequence reads: CASSPPGDQPQHF. The CDR3 DNA reads as TGTGCCAGCTCACCGCCGGGGGATCAGCCCCAGCATTTT.

V is TRBV4-3 and J is TRBJ1-4; D is perhaps TRBD1 (5 bases). The CDR3 runs 15 residues. CDR1 and CDR2 (germline): LGHNA, YSLEER. The V end lost 0 bases, the J end lost 8 bases, and 13 bases lay between the germline ends. Written as DNA, the CDR3 is TGCGCCAGCAGCCAAGAGAGCAGGGAGGGGGAAAAACTGTTTTTT. Protein: CASSQESREGEKLFF.

The rearrangement links TRBV25-1 to TRBJ1-5, with D maybe TRBD1 (6 bases). Looked up from germline, CDR1 is MGHDK and CDR2 is SYGVNS. The V end was cut by 3 bases, the J end by 5 bases, with 8 bases between. CDR3 length: 13 amino acids. The CDR3 nucleotides read TGTGCCAGCAGTGACAGGGGATATCAGCCCCAGCATTTT. Translation gives CASSDRGYQPQHF.

V is TRBV5-8 and J is TRBJ2-3, with TRBD2 matching 8 bases. This CDR3 is built from 13 residues. The V gene's germline CDR1 is SGHTS and CDR2 YDEGEE. V lost 7 bases, J lost 4 bases, and 5 bases stayed unmatched. The CDR3 loop reads CASRGAGADTQYF. The CDR3 nucleotides read TGTGCCAGCCGGGGAGCGGGGGCAGATACGCAGTATTTT.

The chain is built from TRBV5-5 and TRBJ2-5; possibly TRBD2 for D (7 bases). The CDR3 is made up of 18 amino acids. The V and J ends lost 3 bases and 4 bases respectively, with 25 bases between them. Per germline, CDR1 SGHKS and CDR2 YYEKEE (reference sequence). In DNA form, the CDR3 reads TGTGCCAGCAGCTGGAGGGCCTCGGGGGGCAATATGGGAGAGACCCAGTACTTC. Amino acid sequence: CASSWRASGGNMGETQYF.

Turning to this clone: One end of the junction varies from germline; a read error may be responsible. This sample includes further DNA sequences coding for the same CDR3. V usage is TRBV19 and J usage is TRBJ2-6, with TRBD2 identical over 7 bases. The length of the CDR3 is 16 residues. CDR1 is LNHDA and CDR2 is SQIVND in the germline V gene (reference sequence). CDR3 residues: CASSVKGLGGANVLTF. CDR3 coding DNA: TGTGCCAGTAGTGTAAAGGGGTTGGGAGGGGCCAACGTCTTGACTTTC.

CDR3 protein: CASSWQSTDTQYF. The CDR3 DNA sequence: TGTGCCAGTAGTTGGCAGAGCACAGATACGCAGTATTTT. The chain has TRBV19 and TRBJ2-3, with unresolved D. V was trimmed by 5 bases and J by 0 bases, leaving 6 bases between them. CDR1 LNHDA and CDR2 SQIVND come from the germline V gene (reference sequence). CDR3 length: 13 amino acids.

This clone is a singleton in its sample. CDR3 in DNA: TGTGCCAGCAGCTTTCAGGGGGCGAACACTGAAGCTTTCTTT. It specifies CASSFQGANTEAFF. The V gene is TRBV5-5, the J gene TRBJ1-1, with 8 bases that match TRBD1. The ends lost 2 bases at V and 1 base at J; junction bases unmatched: 1. Germline CDR1 reads SGHKS; CDR2 reads YYEKEE (reference sequence). The CDR3 runs 14 residues.

V gene TRBV7-2 combines with J gene TRBJ1-1; D not resolved. Between the trimmed V and J ends, which lost 1 base and 5 bases, there was a span of 8 bases. This CDR3 is 13 amino acids long. Germline CDR1 is SGHTA and CDR2 is FQGNSA. The CDR3, as DNA: TGTGCCAGCAGCTTAGATGAGGTTACTGAAGCTTTCTTT. Residues: CASSLDEVTEAFF.

The V call is TRBV6-5, the J call TRBJ2-4, with D unclear. The CDR3 is 13 amino acids. Trimming left V 10 bases short and J 1 base short, with 11 bases between. Germline V gene sequence: CDR1 MNHEY, CDR2 SVGAGI. Written as DNA, the CDR3 is TGTGCCACCCGAACTGGTGCCAAAAACATTCAGTACTTC. This encodes CATRTGAKNIQYF.

The rearrangement joins TRBV10-3 to TRBJ2-7; possibly TRBD1 for D (6 bases). The CDR3 extends over 13 amino acids. Germline CDR1 is ENHRY and CDR2 is SYGVKD. Between the trimmed V and J ends, which lost 4 bases and 1 base, there was a span of 8 bases. The CDR3 DNA reads TGTGCCATCAGTGGGACAGAATCCTACGAGCAGTACTTC. This sequence encodes CAISGTESYEQYF.

J is TRBJ1-1 and V is TRBV6-6, with TRBD1 matching over 8 bases. Germline V CDR1 and CDR2: MNHNY, SVGAGI (reference sequence). The CDR3 totals 13 residues. Germline trimming cut 7 bases from V and 5 bases from J; bases unmatched to any gene: 6. This CDR3 is CASTRDRLTEAFF. The CDR3 DNA reads TGTGCCAGCACCCGGGACAGGTTAACTGAAGCTTTCTTT.

The CDR3 spells CSVKAGGSNTGELFF. The DNA for the CDR3 is TGCAGCGTAAAAGCGGGGGGCTCGAACACCGGGGAGCTGTTTTTT. The chain is built from TRBV29-1 and TRBJ2-2, with 9 bases lining up with TRBD2. The CDR3 loop spans 15 amino acids. The V and J ends lost 6 bases and 0 bases, in that order; junction bases with no gene match: 5. The V gene's germline CDR1 is SQVTM and CDR2 ANQGSEA.

The CDR3, as DNA: TGTGCCAGCAGCTTCCGGAGGAATGACGAGCAGTACTTC. Translated, it gives CASSFRRNDEQYF. The chain carries TRBV7-8 and TRBJ2-7; TRBD2 is a possible D gene (5 bases). The CDR3 is 13 amino acids. Germline V lookup: CDR1 SGHVS, CDR2 FQNEAQ. V lost 3 bases and J 5 bases, leaving 11 bases between the germline ends. Supplemented by reference TRBV7-8 and TRBJ2-7, the full variable domain reads GAGVSQSPRYKVAKRGQDVALRCDPISGHVSLFWYQQALGQGPEFLTYFQNEAQLDKSGLPSDRFFAERPEGSVSTLKIQRTQQEDSAVYLCASSFRRNDEQYFGPGTRLTVT.

CDR3 protein: CASSPSTGNADTQYF. The CDR3 nucleotides read TGTGCCAGCAGCCCCTCGACAGGGAATGCAGATACGCAGTATTTT. V is TRBV7-6 and J is TRBJ2-3; 7 nucleotides line up with TRBD1. The germline V gene encodes CDR1 SGHVS and CDR2 FNYEAQ. J lost 4 bases, V lost 5 bases, and 9 bases had no gene match. The CDR3 is 15 residues long.

The rearrangement joins TRBV6-5 to TRBJ2-5; no clear D. This CDR3 is built from 12 residues. Deletions cut 6 bases from V and 5 bases from J, with 10 bases between. Looked up from germline, CDR1 is MNHEY and CDR2 is SVGAGI. CDR3 residues: CASRAPWETQYF. The DNA for the CDR3 is TGTGCCAGCAGGGCCCCCTGGGAGACCCAGTACTTC.

The chain is built from TRBV11-3 and TRBJ1-1; the match to TRBD1 covers 7 bases. CDR1 and CDR2 from the germline V gene are SGHNT and YENEEA. The CDR3 contains 14 residues. V shed 5 bases, J shed 1 base, and the junction held 4 bases outside the gene matches. CDR3 DNA sequence: TGTGCCAGCAGCCCAGGACAGGCGAACACTGAAGCTTTCTTT. Translation: CASSPGQANTEAFF.

V and J are TRBV7-9 and TRBJ1-6, with D tentatively TRBD1 (6 bases). V lost 5 bases to trimming and J lost 6 bases, with 14 bases between them. This CDR3 region has 15 residues. Germline V gives CDR1 SEHNR, CDR2 FQNEAQ (reference sequence). This CDR3 is CASSSSQGSNSPLHF. CDR3 coding DNA: TGTGCCAGCAGCAGTTCTCAGGGGTCTAATTCACCCCTCCACTTT.

This clone was detected a few times. The chain carries TRBV29-1 and TRBJ1-1; 10 bases are shared with TRBD1. The CDR3 length is 13 residues. The J segment lost 3 bases and the V segment lost 6 bases, leaving 4 bases of the junction unmatched. Germline V lookup: CDR1 SQVTM, CDR2 ANQGSEA. The CDR3 here is CSVTGTGDTEAFF. CDR3 sequence (DNA): TGCAGCGTGACCGGGACAGGGGACACTGAAGCTTTCTTT.

This rearrangement joins TRBV9 to TRBJ1-3, with D possibly TRBD1 on 6 matching bases. V lost 2 bases and J 0 bases, leaving 12 bases between the germline ends. The length of the CDR3 is 16 residues. Germline values: CDR1 SGDLS, CDR2 YYNGEE. The CDR3 DNA sequence: TGTGCCAGCAGCGTTTTTGGGGGCATCTCTGGAAACACCATATATTTT. Translated: CASSVFGGISGNTIYF.

J is TRBJ1-3 and V is TRBV6-5; D is possibly TRBD1 (6 bases). In germline, CDR1 is MNHEY, CDR2 SVGAGI. V gave up 7 bases and J gave up 4 bases, with 17 bases separating them. The CDR3 covers 15 residues. The CDR3 loop reads CASTDSALGGNTIYF. Written as DNA, the CDR3 is TGTGCCAGCACGGACAGCGCTTTGGGCGGAAACACCATATATTTT.

The chain employs TRBV5-6 and TRBJ1-2, with D maybe TRBD1 (5 bases). Trimming removed 2 bases from V and 0 bases from J, with 17 bases in between. CDR1 and CDR2 (germline): SGHDT, YYEEEE. This CDR3 has 17 amino acids. CDR3 bases: TGTGCCAGCAGCTTCCCGAACCGGGGGAGAGCTAACTATGGCTACACCTTC. It translates to CASSFPNRGRANYGYTF.

The gene calls are TRBV7-2 and TRBJ2-7; D perhaps matches TRBD1 (6 bases). The CDR3 is 14 residues long. V lost 1 base and J 3 bases, leaving 10 bases between the germline ends. Germline CDR1 SGHTA, CDR2 FQGNSA. CDR3 nucleotides: TGTGCCAGCAGCTTAGGGACAGCGCTCTACGAGCAGTACTTC. This gives the protein CASSLGTALYEQYF. Together with reference TRBV7-2 and TRBJ2-7, the CDR3 gives the full variable domain: GAGVSQSPSNKVTEKGKDVELRCDPISGHTALYWYRQSLGQGLEFLIYFQGNSAPDKSGLPSDRFSAERTGGSVSTLTIQRTQQEDSAVYLCASSLGTALYEQYFGPGTRLTVT.